Here is one TCR beta chain with its context. This clonotype was detected ten times or more. It lacks a known antigen. No base quality values were provided; no much bigger clone lies one nucleotide off. V is pruned by 5 bases and J by 3 bases, leaving 2 bases of the junction without a gene match. Inclusive of the bounding cysteine and phenylalanine, the CDR3 is 12 residues long. Of all the DNA, just the CDR3 is kept, 36 bases in frame from base 1. Taken from the germline V gene, the CDR1 and CDR2 loops are SQVTM and ANQGSEA. TCRdb records Illumina HiSeq 2500 as the sequencer. Quantitative 5'-RACE with molecular barcodes was used to prepare TCR beta libraries. The authors' pipeline ran thus. A new computational method, built on a probabilistic model of VDJ rearrangement, was used to identify disease-linked TCR variants. Starting from the raw public reads, TCRdb applied fastp trimming at Q25, assembled clones with MiXCR and retained in-frame beta chains. Merged by CDR3 protein, the rows form single entries marked with the most common genes and DNA. The V and J calls were determined by TCRdb, not by the authors. The sample table holds about 240,000 distinct CDR3 sequences, of which 24% were seen once. Jointly, the top ten make up over 0.55% of the sample.

The data were taken from a study of CD8 T cells in ankylosing spondylitis (TCRdb year 2017). Study-level background: T cell receptor beta repertoires were profiled in healthy donors and ankylosing spondylitis patients so that disease-linked TCR variants could be found. The whole study cohort included 85 to 120 healthy donors and under 30 ankylosing spondylitis patients. Peripheral blood was sampled, and synovial fluid was also collected from ankylosing spondylitis patients.

Results and caveats for the whole study, not just this receptor: The disease-linked clones had a CD8+ phenotype and were found at relatively low frequencies in peripheral blood. A TCR beta motif made up of roughly eight highly homologous amino acid variants appeared to be characteristic of blood from ankylosing spondylitis patients. According to the report, matched synovial fluid samples from ankylosing spondylitis patients were significantly enriched for the disease-linked clones. Some of the motif variants had been reported before in the synovial fluid and blood of reactive arthritis patients, a finding that suggests common disease-initiation mechanisms.

The sample comprised blood, either unsorted or a sorted T cell fraction (not recorded which). The sequence is built from TRBV29-1 and TRBJ1-1; TRBD1 matches 8 bases in the middle. The TCR was taken from a male donor with ankylosing spondylitis or in good health (not recorded which). The CDR3 protein sequence reads: CSVNRGDTEAFF. The nucleotide sequence reads TGCAGCGTTAACAGGGGGGACACTGAAGCTTTCTTT.